This T cell receptor (beta chain) was recorded in a study of blood T cell repertoires in COVID-19. Across fewer than 25 US areas, participants ranged in age from about 18 to 90 years. In assigning cohorts, the study relied on participant-reported clinical history. It was within 2 weeks before study entry that exposed participants met a COVID-19 case. Germline CDR1 and CDR2: MNHEY and SMNVEV (reference sequence). The V gene end was trimmed by 5 bases and the J gene end by 2 bases; junction bases not matched to a gene: 6. The CDR3 covers 16 residues. The table came from immunoSEQ multiplex PCR; TCRdb's copy has only in-frame clones and leaves some out. The sample contains some 300,000 clones, just under 90% of which appear only once.

The sequenced material came from PBMCs or T cells enriched from blood (not recorded which). The sequence was collected from a woman aged 45-65 years who had been exposed to COVID-19. V usage is TRBV27 and J usage is TRBJ2-2, with 9 bases identical to TRBD2. CDR3 bases: TGTGCCAGCAGTCCTAGCGGGACACCTAACACCGGGGAGCTGTTTTTT. This gives the protein CASSPSGTPNTGELFF.